The clone carrying this TCR beta chain was picked up many times. The sample comes from a study of shared clonotypes between healthy human individuals. Germline V gene sequence: CDR1 SGHTA, CDR2 FQGTGA. V was pared by 2 bases and J by 2 bases, with 4 bases between. The CDR3 spans 13 residues. Sequencing was performed with immunoSEQ multiplex PCR; in TCRdb, only in-frame clones are kept and a portion is missing. This table holds some 470,000 clones, about 82% found once. The material sequenced was PBMCs. This sequence joins TRBV7-3 and TRBJ1-5; D not resolved. This clonotype originated in a woman aged 40 to 50 in good health. Some clones in this sample may be carry-over from other donors' samples. The CDR3 nucleotides are TGTGCCAGCAGCTTATCTGGCAATCAGCCCCAGCATTTT. This encodes CASSLSGNQPQHF.